This is a list of T cell receptor beta chains from one sample in a study of cytomegalovirus exposure and HLA in healthy donors. TCRdb keeps only in-frame clones here, not all; method: immunoSEQ multiplex PCR. The sample contains over 80,000 clones, around 84% of which appear only once. Sequenced input: PBMCs. The receptors derive from a man younger than 35 in good health and CMV-seropositive. Each CDR3 is given with its conserved first and last residue. The D gene is left open where the match is weak. Clone size is not always given. Where it is, it says once, few, many or a class for expanded clones.

DNA: TGTGCCAGCAGCCTTTCCGGGACTAGCGGATACAATGAGCAGTTCTTC; CDR3: CASSLSGTSGYNEQFF; J: TRBJ2-1; size: .; V: TRBV5-6; D: TRBD2
DNA: TGTGCCAGCAGCTTAGGCAGGGCGAACACTGAAGCTTTCTTT; CDR3: CASSLGRANTEAFF; J: TRBJ1-1; size: .; V: TRBV7-9; D: .
DNA: TGTGCCAGTAGTATAGATCTAAACTGGGGACAAGGAGCTTTCTTT; CDR3: CASSIDLNWGQGAFF; J: TRBJ1-1; size: .; V: TRBV19; D: .
DNA: TGTGCCAGCAGCTTAGGTCCAGGGGGTCTGCAGCCCCAGCATTTT; CDR3: CASSLGPGGLQPQHF; J: TRBJ1-5; size: .; V: TRBV7-8; D: TRBD1
DNA: TGCGCCAGCAGCGCGGGGGACTATGGCTACACCTTC; CDR3: CASSAGDYGYTF; J: TRBJ1-2; size: .; V: TRBV5-1; D: .
DNA: TGCGCCAGCAGCTTTTCAGGGGGCGCCGAAAAACTGTTTTTT; CDR3: CASSFSGGAEKLFF; J: TRBJ1-4; size: .; V: TRBV5-1; D: TRBD1
DNA: TGTGCCAGCAGTCTATCACCGACAGGCAATGAGCAGTTCTTC; CDR3: CASSLSPTGNEQFF; J: TRBJ2-1; size: .; V: TRBV27; D: .
DNA: TGTGCCAGCAGCTTAGATTACCTCGGCACTGAAGCTTTCTTT; CDR3: CASSLDYLGTEAFF; J: TRBJ1-1; size: .; V: TRBV7-9; D: .
DNA: TGCGCCAGCAGCCAAGATGTACGGGGGTTCAACACTGAAGCTTTCTTT; CDR3: CASSQDVRGFNTEAFF; J: TRBJ1-1; size: .; V: TRBV4-1; D: .
DNA: TGTGCCAGCAGTTACTCGCTAAGCGGGGAGCTGTTTTTT; CDR3: CASSYSLSGELFF; J: TRBJ2-2; size: .; V: TRBV6-5; D: .
DNA: TGTGCCAGCAGCGTAGGAGGGCAGTCGAACACTGAAGCTTTCTTT; CDR3: CASSVGGQSNTEAFF; J: TRBJ1-1; size: once; V: TRBV9; D: .
DNA: TGTGCCAGCAGTCCTTCGCCGACAGGGCCAAATGGCTACACCTTC; CDR3: CASSPSPTGPNGYTF; J: TRBJ1-2; size: .; V: TRBV27; D: TRBD1
DNA: TGCGCCAGCAGCCAGGAGACAGCCTTGAACACTGAAGCTTTCTTT; CDR3: CASSQETALNTEAFF; J: TRBJ1-1; size: .; V: TRBV4-1; D: .
DNA: TGTGCCAGCAACAGGGTTTTGGAAAAACTGTTTTTT; CDR3: CASNRVLEKLFF; J: TRBJ1-4; size: .; V: TRBV2; D: .
DNA: TGCGCCAGCAGCCAAGATCATCGGGTAGGGACTACCCACAATGAGCAGTTCTTC; CDR3: CASSQDHRVGTTHNEQFF; J: TRBJ2-1; size: .; V: TRBV4-1; D: TRBD2
DNA: TGTGCCAGCAGTGGGCAGAGCACAGATACGCAGTATTTT; CDR3: CASSGQSTDTQYF; J: TRBJ2-3; size: .; V: TRBV6-4; D: .
DNA: TGTGCCAGCAGCTCGACTAGCGGGAGATCCCTCGGGGAGCAGTTCTTC; CDR3: CASSSTSGRSLGEQFF; J: TRBJ2-1; size: .; V: TRBV5-4; D: TRBD2
DNA: TGTGCCAGCAGTTTCCGTTTCACGCAACTGGGGCCAAGGAACACTGAAGCTTTCTTT; CDR3: CASSFRFTQLGPRNTEAFF; J: TRBJ1-1; size: .; V: TRBV27; D: .
DNA: TGTGCCAGTGACTCCGGGACAGGGAAAGACCAGTACTTC; CDR3: CASDSGTGKDQYF; J: TRBJ2-5; size: .; V: TRBV19; D: TRBD1
DNA: TGCAGCGTAACAGCCGGGACAGCGGCCGGGGAGCTGTTTTTT; CDR3: CSVTAGTAAGELFF; J: TRBJ2-2; size: .; V: TRBV29-1; D: TRBD1
DNA: TGTGCCAGCAGTAGGTATGGGCTAGCGGGGATCTACGAGCAGTACTTC; CDR3: CASSRYGLAGIYEQYF; J: TRBJ2-7; size: .; V: TRBV28; D: TRBD2
DNA: TGTGCCTGGGCGGGGGCGGGATACGAGCAGTACTTC; CDR3: CAWAGAGYEQYF; J: TRBJ2-7; size: .; V: TRBV30; D: .
DNA: TGTGCCAGCAGTGAGCGGGACAGGCAAGTTCTGCAGCCCCAGCATTTT; CDR3: CASSERDRQVLQPQHF; J: TRBJ1-5; size: .; V: TRBV2; D: TRBD1
DNA: TGTGCCATCAGTGTGGGACAAGAAGGGTCCGATGAGCAGTTCTTC; CDR3: CAISVGQEGSDEQFF; J: TRBJ2-1; size: .; V: TRBV10-3; D: .
DNA: TGCAGCGTTGCCGGGACAGGGGGAGTGAACATTCAGTACTTC; CDR3: CSVAGTGGVNIQYF; J: TRBJ2-4; size: .; V: TRBV29-1; D: TRBD1
DNA: TGTGCCATCAGTGGAACCGGGACTAGCGGTTACACCGGGGAGCTGTTTTTT; CDR3: CAISGTGTSGYTGELFF; J: TRBJ2-2; size: .; V: TRBV10-3; D: TRBD2
DNA: TGTGCCTGGAGTGTACGGGGTAACCAGCCCCAGCATTTT; CDR3: CAWSVRGNQPQHF; J: TRBJ1-5; size: once; V: TRBV30; D: .
DNA: TGTGCCAGCAGCCCCAGGGGACAGGGGGGGTACAATGAGCAGTTCTTC; CDR3: CASSPRGQGGYNEQFF; J: TRBJ2-1; size: .; V: TRBV9; D: TRBD1
DNA: TGTGCCAGCAGACCTCCTGCCGGCGGGAGGGCCCTTGAGCAGTTCTTC; CDR3: CASRPPAGGRALEQFF; J: TRBJ2-1; size: .; V: TRBV28; D: TRBD2
DNA: TGTGCCAGCAGTTCCCTGGAGCGGAATTCACCCCTCCACTTT; CDR3: CASSSLERNSPLHF; J: TRBJ1-6; size: once; V: TRBV27; D: .
DNA: TGTGCCAGCTCACGTTACAGGGAAAATGAAAAACTGTTTTTT; CDR3: CASSRYRENEKLFF; J: TRBJ1-4; size: once; V: TRBV18; D: .
DNA: TGTGCCAGCAGCATGACTCAATTCAATGAGCAGTTCTTC; CDR3: CASSMTQFNEQFF; J: TRBJ2-1; size: once; V: TRBV7-8; D: .
DNA: TGTGCCAGCAGTTTGCAAGTGGGGCTAGCGGGAGGGATTGGGGCTCCAGATACGCAGTATTTT; CDR3: CASSLQVGLAGGIGAPDTQYF; J: TRBJ2-3; size: .; V: TRBV27; D: TRBD2
DNA: TGTGCCAGCAGCGTAGCTTGGAGTCAAGAGACCCAGTACTTC; CDR3: CASSVAWSQETQYF; J: TRBJ2-5; size: .; V: TRBV9; D: .
DNA: TGCGCCAGCAGCTTGGACAGGGGACAAGAGACCCAGTACTTC; CDR3: CASSLDRGQETQYF; J: TRBJ2-5; size: .; V: TRBV5-1; D: TRBD1
DNA: TGTGCCACCAGCAGACGACAGTTCTATGGCTACACCTTC; CDR3: CATSRRQFYGYTF; J: TRBJ1-2; size: .; V: TRBV15; D: .
DNA: TGCAGCGCCGGGACTCCGGCAGAGACCCAGTACTTC; CDR3: CSAGTPAETQYF; J: TRBJ2-5; size: .; V: TRBV29-1; D: .
DNA: TGTGCCAGCAGCCCAGTCAGTTCGGGTGGGTACGAGCAGTACTTC; CDR3: CASSPVSSGGYEQYF; J: TRBJ2-7; size: .; V: TRBV7-9; D: .
DNA: TGTGCCAGCATCAAGGACAGGGGATCCTACAATGAGCAGTTCTTC; CDR3: CASIKDRGSYNEQFF; J: TRBJ2-1; size: .; V: TRBV5-8; D: TRBD1